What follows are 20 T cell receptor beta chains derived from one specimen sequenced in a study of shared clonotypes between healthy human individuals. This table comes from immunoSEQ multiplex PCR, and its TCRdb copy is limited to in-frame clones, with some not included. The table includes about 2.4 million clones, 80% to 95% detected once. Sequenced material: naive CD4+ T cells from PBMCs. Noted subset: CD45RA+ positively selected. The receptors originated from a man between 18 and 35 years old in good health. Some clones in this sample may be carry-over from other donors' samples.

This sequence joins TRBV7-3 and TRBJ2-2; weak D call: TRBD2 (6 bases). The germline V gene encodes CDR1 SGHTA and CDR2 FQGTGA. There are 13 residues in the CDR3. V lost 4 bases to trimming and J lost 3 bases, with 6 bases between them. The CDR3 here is CASSWRDTGELFF. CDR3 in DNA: TGTGCCAGCAGCTGGAGGGACACCGGGGAGCTGTTTTTT.

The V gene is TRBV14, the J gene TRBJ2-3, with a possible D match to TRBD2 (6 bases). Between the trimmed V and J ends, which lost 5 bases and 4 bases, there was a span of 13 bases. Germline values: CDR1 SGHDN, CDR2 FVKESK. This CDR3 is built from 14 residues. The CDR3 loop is CASSNPRGSDTQYF. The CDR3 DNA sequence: TGTGCCAGCAGCAACCCACGGGGGTCAGATACGCAGTATTTT.

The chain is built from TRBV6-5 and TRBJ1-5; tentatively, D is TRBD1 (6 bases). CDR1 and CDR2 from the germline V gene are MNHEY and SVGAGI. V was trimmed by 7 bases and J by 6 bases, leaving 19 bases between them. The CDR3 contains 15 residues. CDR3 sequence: CASTPWKGGGQPQHF. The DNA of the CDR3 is TGTGCCAGCACCCCGTGGAAGGGAGGGGGTCAGCCCCAGCATTTT.

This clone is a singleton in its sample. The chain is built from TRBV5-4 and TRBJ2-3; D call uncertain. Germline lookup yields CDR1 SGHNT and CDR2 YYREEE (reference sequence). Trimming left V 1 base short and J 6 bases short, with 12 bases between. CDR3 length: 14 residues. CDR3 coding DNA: TGTGCCAGCAGCTTGTTGTATACGGCTGATACGCAGTATTTT. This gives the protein CASSLLYTADTQYF.

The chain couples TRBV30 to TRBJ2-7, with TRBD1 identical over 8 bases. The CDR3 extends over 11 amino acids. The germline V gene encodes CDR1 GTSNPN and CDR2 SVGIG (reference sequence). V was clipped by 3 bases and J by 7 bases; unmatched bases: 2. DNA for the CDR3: TGTGCCTGGAGACAGGGGGAAGAGCAGTACTTC. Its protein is CAWRQGEEQYF.

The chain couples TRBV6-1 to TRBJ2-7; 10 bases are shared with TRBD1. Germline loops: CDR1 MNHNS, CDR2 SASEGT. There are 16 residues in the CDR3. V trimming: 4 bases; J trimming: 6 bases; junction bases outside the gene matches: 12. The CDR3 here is CASSVSGTGESREQYF. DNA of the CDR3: TGTGCCAGCAGTGTCTCCGGGACAGGGGAATCTCGCGAGCAGTACTTC.

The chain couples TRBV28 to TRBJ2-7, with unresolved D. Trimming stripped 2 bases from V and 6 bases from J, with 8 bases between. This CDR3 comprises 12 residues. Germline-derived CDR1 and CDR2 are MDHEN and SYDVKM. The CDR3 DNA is TGTGCCAGCAGTTTAGTGGGTTTCGAGCAGTACTTC. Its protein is CASSLVGFEQYF.

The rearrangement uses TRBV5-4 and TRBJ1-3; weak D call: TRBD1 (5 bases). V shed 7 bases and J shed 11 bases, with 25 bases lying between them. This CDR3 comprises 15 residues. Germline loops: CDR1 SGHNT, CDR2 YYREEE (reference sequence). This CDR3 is CASFQLEGTSEAIYF. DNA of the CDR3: TGTGCCAGCTTCCAACTTGAGGGGACGAGTGAGGCCATATATTTT.

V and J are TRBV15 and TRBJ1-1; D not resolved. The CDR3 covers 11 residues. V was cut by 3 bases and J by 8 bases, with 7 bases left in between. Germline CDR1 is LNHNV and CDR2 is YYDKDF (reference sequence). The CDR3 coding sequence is TGTGCCACCAGCAGCTACCGGGAAGCTTTCTTT. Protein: CATSSYREAFF.

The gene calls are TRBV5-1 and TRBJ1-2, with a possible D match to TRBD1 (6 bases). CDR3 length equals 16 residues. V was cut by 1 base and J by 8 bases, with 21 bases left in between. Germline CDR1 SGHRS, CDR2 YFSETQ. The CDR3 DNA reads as TGCGCCAGCAGCTTGATGGTTGGTACGGGGGCCCCGGGCTACACCTTC. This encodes CASSLMVGTGAPGYTF.

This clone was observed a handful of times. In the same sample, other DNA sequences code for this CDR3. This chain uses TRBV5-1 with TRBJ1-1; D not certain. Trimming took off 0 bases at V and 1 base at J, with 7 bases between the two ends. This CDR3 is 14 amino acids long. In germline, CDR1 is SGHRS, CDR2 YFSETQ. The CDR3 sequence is CASSLVGQNTEAFF. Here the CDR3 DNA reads TGCGCCAGCAGCTTGGTAGGCCAGAACACTGAAGCTTTCTTT.

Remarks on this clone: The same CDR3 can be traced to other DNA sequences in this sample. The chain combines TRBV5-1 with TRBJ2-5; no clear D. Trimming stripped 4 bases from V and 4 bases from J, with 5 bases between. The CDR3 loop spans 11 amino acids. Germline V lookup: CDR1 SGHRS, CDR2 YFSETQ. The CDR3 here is CASSPGETQYF. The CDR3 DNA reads TGCGCCAGCAGCCCCGGAGAGACCCAGTACTTC.

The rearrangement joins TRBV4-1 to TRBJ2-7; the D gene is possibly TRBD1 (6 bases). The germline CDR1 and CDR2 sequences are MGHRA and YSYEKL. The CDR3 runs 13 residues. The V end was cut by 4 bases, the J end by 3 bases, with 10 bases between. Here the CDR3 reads CASSPLGGYEQYF. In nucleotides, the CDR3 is TGCGCCAGCAGCCCCCTAGGGGGCTACGAGCAGTACTTC.

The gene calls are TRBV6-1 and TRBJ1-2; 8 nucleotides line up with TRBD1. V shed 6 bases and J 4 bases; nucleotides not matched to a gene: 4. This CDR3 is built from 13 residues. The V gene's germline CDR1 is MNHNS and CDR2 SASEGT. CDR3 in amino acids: CASSSGGSYGYTF. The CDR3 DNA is TGTGCCAGCAGCTCAGGGGGCAGCTATGGCTACACCTTC.

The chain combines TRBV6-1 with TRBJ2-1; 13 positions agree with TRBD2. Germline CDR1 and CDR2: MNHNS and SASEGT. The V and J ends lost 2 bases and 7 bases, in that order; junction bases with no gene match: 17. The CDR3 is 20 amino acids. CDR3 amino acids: CASSERPPPLAGGRLNEQFF. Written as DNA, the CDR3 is TGTGCCAGCAGTGAACGTCCCCCGCCACTAGCGGGAGGGCGCTTGAATGAGCAGTTCTTC.

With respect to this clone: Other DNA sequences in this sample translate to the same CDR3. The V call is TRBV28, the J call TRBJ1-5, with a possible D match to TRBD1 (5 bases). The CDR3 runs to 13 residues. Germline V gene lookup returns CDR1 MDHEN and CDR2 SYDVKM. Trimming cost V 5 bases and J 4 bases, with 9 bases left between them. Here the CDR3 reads CASSTGGNQPQHF. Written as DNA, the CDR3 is TGTGCCAGCAGTACAGGAGGTAATCAGCCCCAGCATTTT.

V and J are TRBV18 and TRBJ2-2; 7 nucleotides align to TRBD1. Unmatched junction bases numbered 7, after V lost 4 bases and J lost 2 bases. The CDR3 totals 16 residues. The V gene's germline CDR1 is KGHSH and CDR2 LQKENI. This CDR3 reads CASSQGGASNTGELFF. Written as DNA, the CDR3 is TGTGCCAGCTCACAAGGGGGCGCATCAAACACCGGGGAGCTGTTTTTT.

The CDR3 DNA sequence: TGTGCCACCGCTACAGGGGGCAGGACTGAAGCTTTCTTT. Residues: CATATGGRTEAFF. V and J are TRBV10-3 and TRBJ1-1; 9 bases line up with TRBD1. V dropped 10 bases and J dropped 5; count of bases not matched to a gene: 8. CDR1 and CDR2 (germline): ENHRY, SYGVKD. The CDR3 is 13 amino acids.

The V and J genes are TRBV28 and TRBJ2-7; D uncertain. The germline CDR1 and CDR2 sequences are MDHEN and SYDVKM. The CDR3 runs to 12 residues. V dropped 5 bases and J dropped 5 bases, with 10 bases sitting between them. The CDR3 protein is CASSLLFNEQYF. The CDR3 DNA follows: TGTGCCAGCAGTCTTCTTTTTAACGAGCAGTACTTC.

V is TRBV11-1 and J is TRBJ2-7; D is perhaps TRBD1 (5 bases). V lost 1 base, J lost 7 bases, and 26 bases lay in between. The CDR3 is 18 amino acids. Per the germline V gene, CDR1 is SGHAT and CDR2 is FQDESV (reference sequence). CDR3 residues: CASSLERFDRLYSAEQYF. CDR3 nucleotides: TGTGCCAGCAGCTTAGAAAGGTTCGACAGATTATACTCTGCGGAGCAGTACTTC.